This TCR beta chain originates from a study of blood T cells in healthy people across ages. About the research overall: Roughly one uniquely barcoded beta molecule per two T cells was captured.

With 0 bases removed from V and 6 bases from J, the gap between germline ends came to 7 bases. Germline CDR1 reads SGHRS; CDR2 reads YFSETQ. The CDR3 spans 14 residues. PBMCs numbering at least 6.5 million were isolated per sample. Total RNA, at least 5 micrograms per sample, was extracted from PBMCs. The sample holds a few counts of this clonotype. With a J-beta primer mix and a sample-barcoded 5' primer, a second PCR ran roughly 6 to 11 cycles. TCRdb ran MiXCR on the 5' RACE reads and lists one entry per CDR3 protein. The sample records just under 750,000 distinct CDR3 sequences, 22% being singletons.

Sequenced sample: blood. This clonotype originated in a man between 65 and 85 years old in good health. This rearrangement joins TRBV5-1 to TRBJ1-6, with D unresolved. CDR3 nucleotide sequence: TGCGCCAGCAGCTTGGGACACGGTAATTCACCCCTCCACTTT. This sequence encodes CASSLGHGNSPLHF.